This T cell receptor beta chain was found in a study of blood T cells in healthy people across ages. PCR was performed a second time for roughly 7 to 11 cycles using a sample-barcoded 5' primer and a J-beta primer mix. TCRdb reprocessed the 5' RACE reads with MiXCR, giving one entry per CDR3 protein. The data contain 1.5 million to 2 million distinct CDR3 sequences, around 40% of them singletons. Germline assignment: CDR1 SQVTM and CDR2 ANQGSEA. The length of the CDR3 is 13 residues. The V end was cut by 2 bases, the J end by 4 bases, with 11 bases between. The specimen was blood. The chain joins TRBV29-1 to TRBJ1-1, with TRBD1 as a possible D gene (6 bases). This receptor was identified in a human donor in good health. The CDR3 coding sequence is TGCAGCGTTGAACGCAGGGGAGGCACTGAAGCTTTCTTT. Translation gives CSVERRGGTEAFF. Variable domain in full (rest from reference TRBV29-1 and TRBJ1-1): SAVISQKPSRDICQRGTSLTIQCQVDSQVTMMFWYRQQPGQSLTLIATANQGSEATYESGFVIDKFPISRPNLTFSTLTVSNMSPEDSSIYLCSVERRGGTEAFFGQGTRLTVV.